This T cell receptor beta chain was profiled in a study of T cell responses to AZD1222 COVID-19 vaccine. Only in-frame clones appear in the TCRdb table, and some are missing; sequencing was by immunoSEQ multiplex PCR. The sample records about 110,000 clones, about nine tenths being singletons. About this clone: Its antigen is unidentified.

Study outcomes and limitations: Spike-specific TCR breadth and depth grew following two AZD1222 doses. Close to half of all spike-specific TCRs reportedly target regions of the variants that are unmutated.

The CDR3 contains 16 residues. The germline CDR1 and CDR2 sequences are LNHDA and SQIVND (reference sequence). V lost 11 bases and J 2 bases, leaving 24 bases between the germline ends. Analyses pooled second doses at about 4 or about 12 weeks. The specimen was peripheral blood, collected 28 days after the second AZD1222 dose. The receptor comes from an adult who received the AZD1222 COVID-19 vaccine. The rearrangement uses TRBV19 and TRBJ1-2, with D hard to call. CDR3 loop: CASSLVGPGGNYGYTF. CDR3 coding DNA: TGTGCCTCTTCACTTGTTGGCCCCGGAGGGAACTATGGCTACACCTTC.